Listed here is a single TCR beta chain. What it recognizes is unknown. The record originates from a study of shared clonotypes between healthy human individuals. Study details: Three plates were used per donor for CD4 naive, three for CD4 memory, two for CD8 naive and one for CD8 memory.

Per the original methods: Quality scores were absent from the junction-only immunoSEQ sequences, so filtering differed. Method: immunoSEQ multiplex PCR; TCRdb's copy keeps in-frame clones and lacks some. V, J and clone size were drawn from that table, and D and trimming were deduced from the DNA. The sample includes a few million clones, around 94% seen only once; the top ten take more than 0.12%. Donation came from healthy HIV-negative adults that had no recent acute infections or vaccinations. V dropped 5 bases and J dropped 2 bases, with 12 bases sitting between them. The CDR3 covers 14 residues. Per the germline V gene, CDR1 is SGHTA and CDR2 is FQGNSA. General study points: Sharing across four donors was highest in naive CD4 (around 5%) and lowest in memory CD8 (around 0.4%).

This TCR was recovered from a man younger than 35 in good health. Input material: naive CD4+ T cells sorted from blood. The subset here: CD45RA+ positively selected. This sequence joins TRBV7-2 and TRBJ1-2, with no clear D. The CDR3 loop is CASSLSTINYGYTF. DNA of the CDR3: TGTGCCAGCAGCCTCTCGACAATAAACTATGGCTACACCTTC.